The 25 T cell receptor beta chains in this list originate from one sample, sequenced in a study of blood T cells in healthy people across ages. A J-beta primer mix and a sample-barcoded 5' primer were used in a second PCR of roughly 7 to 12 cycles. From the 5' RACE reads, TCRdb called clonotypes with MiXCR, one entry per CDR3 protein. The sample lists about a million distinct CDR3 sequences; roughly 51% were seen once. Specimen: blood. The receptors stem from a woman aged 55-69 years in good health.

The chain's CDR3 is CASSLRALENEQYF. The CDR3 DNA reads as TGTGCCAGCAGCTTGAGGGCCTTGGAGAACGAGCAGTACTTC. The chain couples TRBV11-2 to TRBJ2-5; D may be TRBD2 (5 bases). With the DNA end fitting TRBJ2-7 better, the J assignment may be wrong. The CDR3 totals 14 residues. Germline V CDR1 and CDR2: SGHAT, FQNNGV.

The V call is TRBV29-1, the J call TRBJ2-5; no firm D call. The J call may not be correct, given that the DNA end is closer to TRBJ2-7. CDR3 length equals 13 residues. Germline loops: CDR1 SQVTM, CDR2 ANQGSEA. The CDR3 coding sequence is TGCAGCACATTGGACCCCCCGGGCTACGAGCAGTACTTC. It translates to CSTLDPPGYEQYF.

V and J are TRBV12-3 or TRBV12-4 and TRBJ2-7, with D tentatively TRBD1 or TRBD2 (6 bases each). The CDR3 has 13 residues. V lost 10 bases, J lost 2 bases, and 15 bases lay in between. CDR3 sequence (DNA): TGTGCCACCAGGCGGGACACAACCTACGAGCAGTACTTC. Translated: CATRRDTTYEQYF.

This clonotype was detected only a few times. Here the CDR3 DNA reads TGTGCCAGCGGATCACTAGGGGATACGCAGTATTTT. It is translated as CASGSLGDTQYF. The chain recombines TRBV12-3 or TRBV12-4 with TRBJ2-3; D perhaps matches TRBD2 (5 bases). The CDR3 consists of 12 residues. V dropped 8 bases and J dropped 6 bases, with 12 bases sitting between them.

The chain combines TRBV21-1 with TRBJ1-4; TRBD1 is taken as the D call from the table, unchecked against the DNA. TRBV21-1 is marked as a pseudogene. This CDR3 contains 14 residues. The CDR3 sequence: CASSNLSYNEKLFF. The CDR3 DNA sequence: TGTGCCAGCAGCAATTTGTCCTATAATGAAAAACTGTTTTTT.

The chain couples TRBV20-1 to TRBJ2-5; TRBD2 matches 7 bases. This CDR3 region has 13 residues. The V segment lost 1 base and the J segment 3 bases; nucleotides outside the gene matches: 2. Germline V CDR1 and CDR2: DFQATT, SNEGSKA (reference sequence). The CDR3 DNA reads TGCAGTGCTAGAGGGACTAGTAAAGAGACCCAGTACTTC. Encoded protein: CSARGTSKETQYF.

The chain joins TRBV10-3 to TRBJ2-7; the D call may be TRBD1 or TRBD2 (5 bases each). CDR3 length equals 11 residues. Germline CDR1 is ENHRY and CDR2 is SYGVKD. V lost 8 bases, J lost 2 bases, and 7 bases lay in between. The CDR3 reads CAIQGAYEQYF. In DNA form, the CDR3 reads TGTGCCATCCAGGGAGCCTACGAGCAGTACTTC.

The chain carries TRBV30 and TRBJ1-2, with TRBD1 as a possible D gene (5 bases). The CDR3 length is 13 residues. The germline CDR1 and CDR2 sequences are GTSNPN and SVGIG (reference sequence). V shed 5 bases and J shed 0 bases, with 10 bases lying between them. The DNA for the CDR3 is TGTGCCTGGGAGGGACGGGCTAACTATGGCTACACCTTC. Protein sequence: CAWEGRANYGYTF. The full variable domain, with the rest looked up from reference TRBV30 and TRBJ1-2, is SQTIHQWPATLVQPVGSPLSLECTVEGTSNPNLYWYRQAAGRGLQLLFYSVGIGQISSEVPQNLSASRPQDRQFILSSKKLLLSDSGFYLCAWEGRANYGYTFGSGTRLTVV.

This clonotype was detected only a few times. The chain joins TRBV20-1 to TRBJ2-5; no clear D gene. Per germline, CDR1 DFQATT and CDR2 SNEGSKA (reference sequence). Trimming removed 1 base at V and 3 bases at J, with 6 bases between. This CDR3 contains 12 residues. The CDR3 DNA sequence: TGCAGTGCTAGAGTAGTGGAAGAGACCCAGTACTTC. Translation: CSARVVEETQYF.

The V call is TRBV19, the J call TRBJ2-2; D is uncertain. Germline loops: CDR1 LNHDA, CDR2 SQIVND (reference sequence). The V end lost 0 bases, the J end lost 8 bases, and 7 bases lay between the germline ends. This CDR3 has 13 amino acids. The CDR3: CASSIDRAGELFF. CDR3 sequence (DNA): TGTGCCAGTAGTATAGATCGGGCTGGGGAGCTGTTTTTT.

This clonotype occurred a few times. The chain couples TRBV7-9 to TRBJ2-5; a possible D gene is TRBD1 (5 bases). CDR3 size: 16 residues. The V gene's germline CDR1 is SEHNR and CDR2 FQNEAQ (reference sequence). Deletions cut 5 bases from V and 0 bases from J, with 16 bases between. In DNA, the CDR3 is TGTGCCAGCAGCCCCGACAGAATAAAGTACCAAGAGACCCAGTACTTC. Its translation: CASSPDRIKYQETQYF.

This chain uses TRBV4-2 with TRBJ2-4, with unresolved D. The J call may be in error: the DNA end matches TRBJ2-7 better. The germline CDR1 and CDR2 sequences are LGHNA and YNFKEQ. There are 13 residues in the CDR3. The CDR3 sequence is CASSHQLGHEQYF. The CDR3 region has the DNA TGTGCCAGCAGCCACCAACTTGGCCACGAGCAGTACTTC.

This clonotype was recorded a few times. The CDR3 DNA reads TGTGCCAGCAGCCCGACGGGGGGCCGTTTTTACGAGCAGTACTTC. It translates to CASSPTGGRFYEQYF. The V call is TRBV7-2, the J call TRBJ2-7; TRBD2 is a possible D gene (7 bases). CDR1 is SGHTA and CDR2 is FQGNSA in the germline V gene. The CDR3 covers 15 residues. Trimming took off 5 bases at V and 4 bases at J, with 18 bases between the two ends.

The chain combines TRBV5-6 with TRBJ2-4; D unclear. The CDR3 contains 13 residues. The germline V gene encodes CDR1 SGHDT and CDR2 YYEEEE. Trimming took off 4 bases at V and 5 bases at J, with 10 bases between the two ends. The CDR3 DNA sequence: TGTGCCAGCAGCGTAAGCCTCGAAAACATTCAGTACTTC. Residues: CASSVSLENIQYF.

The chain combines TRBV7-9 with TRBJ2-2; D uncertain. Germline-derived CDR1 and CDR2 are SEHNR and FQNEAQ (reference sequence). The CDR3 covers 16 residues. The ends were cut back, 1 base at V and 4 bases at J, with 13 bases in the middle. CDR3 protein: CASSLGGYWPTGELFF. The CDR3 DNA is TGTGCCAGCAGCTTAGGTGGCTACTGGCCCACCGGGGAGCTGTTTTTT. Together with reference TRBV7-9 and TRBJ2-2, the CDR3 gives the full variable domain: DTGVSQNPRHKITKRGQNVTFRCDPISEHNRLYWYRQTLGQGPEFLTYFQNEAQLEKSRLLSDRFSAERPKGSFSTLEIQRTEQGDSAMYLCASSLGGYWPTGELFFGEGSRLTVL.

The gene calls are TRBV7-3 and TRBJ2-4; 9 bases align to TRBD2. The assigned J gene may be wrong: the sequence end matches TRBJ2-7 better. CDR1 is SGHTA, CDR2 FQGTGA, per germline. The CDR3 spans 13 residues. The CDR3 spells CASSSGTSNEQYF. In nucleotides, the CDR3 is TGTGCCAGCAGCTCCGGGACTAGCAACGAGCAGTACTTC.

The chain employs TRBV29-1 and TRBJ2-5; D may be TRBD1 (5 bases). The CDR3 is 12 residues long. CDR1 SQVTM and CDR2 ANQGSEA come from the germline V gene. V was cut by 7 bases and J by 9 bases, with 18 bases left in between. The CDR3 reads CSAGAALVAQYF. DNA for the CDR3: TGCAGCGCTGGGGCTGCGCTTGTGGCCCAGTACTTC. The full variable domain, rest sourced from reference TRBV29-1 and TRBJ2-5, is SAVISQKPSRDICQRGTSLTIQCQVDSQVTMMFWYRQQPGQSLTLIATANQGSEATYESGFVIDKFPISRPNLTFSTLTVSNMSPEDSSIYLCSAGAALVAQYFGPGTRLLVL.

The chain carries TRBV7-2 and TRBJ1-1; no clear D gene. The V end lost 5 bases, the J end lost 2 bases, and 9 bases lay between the germline ends. CDR3 length equals 13 residues. Germline V gene lookup returns CDR1 SGHTA and CDR2 FQGNSA. DNA for the CDR3: TGTGCCAGCAGCCGAGGAGATAACACTGAAGCTTTCTTT. As protein: CASSRGDNTEAFF. Supplemented by reference TRBV7-2 and TRBJ1-1, the full variable domain reads GAGVSQSPSNKVTEKGKDVELRCDPISGHTALYWYRQSLGQGLEFLIYFQGNSAPDKSGLPSDRFSAERTGGSVSTLTIQRTQQEDSAVYLCASSRGDNTEAFFGQGTRLTVV.

This clonotype was found once. This chain links TRBV18 with TRBJ1-2, with D perhaps matching TRBD1 (5 bases). Trimming removed 4 bases at V and 6 bases at J, with 21 bases between. Germline CDR1 KGHSH, CDR2 LQKENI. The length of the CDR3 is 16 residues. The CDR3 reads CASSLKGGARGDGYTF. In DNA form, the CDR3 reads TGTGCCAGCTCACTAAAAGGAGGGGCGCGAGGGGATGGCTACACCTTC.

The rearrangement joins TRBV28 to TRBJ2-3; D gene ambiguous. This CDR3 is 11 amino acids long. Germline CDR1 reads MDHEN; CDR2 reads SYDVKM. V gave up 2 bases and J gave up 7 bases, with 4 bases separating them. CDR3 coding DNA: TGTGCCAGCAGTTTAATTTATACGCAGTATTTT. This codes for CASSLIYTQYF.

This clonotype appeared a few times. The rearrangement links TRBV4-1 to TRBJ1-2, with 9 nucleotides matching TRBD1. V gave up 2 bases and J gave up 6 bases; unmatched junction bases: 7. The CDR3 sequence is 15 residues long. In germline, CDR1 is MGHRA, CDR2 YSYEKL. CDR3 region: CASSQPGQGRDGYTF. The DNA for the CDR3 is TGCGCCAGCAGCCAACCGGGACAGGGAAGAGATGGCTACACCTTC.

This clonotype was counted only a few times. The rearrangement joins TRBV29-1 to TRBJ2-7; D is unresolved. V lost 5 bases to trimming and J lost 4 bases, with 12 bases between them. Germline CDR1 is SQVTM and CDR2 is ANQGSEA. This CDR3 comprises 12 residues. CDR3 region: CSVRLALYEQYF. As DNA, the CDR3 is TGCAGCGTTCGCCTCGCACTTTACGAGCAGTACTTC.

The chain combines TRBV20-1 with TRBJ2-1; D perhaps matches TRBD2 (5 bases). Trimming took 1 base from V and 0 from J, leaving 10 bases between them. CDR1 is DFQATT and CDR2 is SNEGSKA in the germline V gene (reference sequence). CDR3 length equals 15 residues. In DNA form, the CDR3 reads TGCAGTGCTAGAGCACTAGGGTCCTCCTACAATGAGCAGTTCTTC. Translated, it gives CSARALGSSYNEQFF.

The chain links TRBV6-5 to TRBJ2-7; no definite D call. The J call is doubtful: the DNA matches TRBJ2-5 better. Germline CDR1 MNHEY, CDR2 SVGAGI. This CDR3 has 11 residues. This CDR3 reads CATSPGETQYF. Written as DNA, the CDR3 is TGTGCCACCTCTCCCGGGGAGACCCAGTACTTC.

The rearrangement links TRBV2 to TRBJ1-2; TRBD1 might be the D (5 bases). V was cut by 6 bases and J by 3 bases, with 14 bases left in between. The CDR3 consists of 14 residues. Germline CDR1 SNHLY, CDR2 FYNNEI. In nucleotides, the CDR3 is TGTGCCAGCAGCAGGGAACTGCAGGACTATGGCTACACCTTC. It codes for CASSRELQDYGYTF.